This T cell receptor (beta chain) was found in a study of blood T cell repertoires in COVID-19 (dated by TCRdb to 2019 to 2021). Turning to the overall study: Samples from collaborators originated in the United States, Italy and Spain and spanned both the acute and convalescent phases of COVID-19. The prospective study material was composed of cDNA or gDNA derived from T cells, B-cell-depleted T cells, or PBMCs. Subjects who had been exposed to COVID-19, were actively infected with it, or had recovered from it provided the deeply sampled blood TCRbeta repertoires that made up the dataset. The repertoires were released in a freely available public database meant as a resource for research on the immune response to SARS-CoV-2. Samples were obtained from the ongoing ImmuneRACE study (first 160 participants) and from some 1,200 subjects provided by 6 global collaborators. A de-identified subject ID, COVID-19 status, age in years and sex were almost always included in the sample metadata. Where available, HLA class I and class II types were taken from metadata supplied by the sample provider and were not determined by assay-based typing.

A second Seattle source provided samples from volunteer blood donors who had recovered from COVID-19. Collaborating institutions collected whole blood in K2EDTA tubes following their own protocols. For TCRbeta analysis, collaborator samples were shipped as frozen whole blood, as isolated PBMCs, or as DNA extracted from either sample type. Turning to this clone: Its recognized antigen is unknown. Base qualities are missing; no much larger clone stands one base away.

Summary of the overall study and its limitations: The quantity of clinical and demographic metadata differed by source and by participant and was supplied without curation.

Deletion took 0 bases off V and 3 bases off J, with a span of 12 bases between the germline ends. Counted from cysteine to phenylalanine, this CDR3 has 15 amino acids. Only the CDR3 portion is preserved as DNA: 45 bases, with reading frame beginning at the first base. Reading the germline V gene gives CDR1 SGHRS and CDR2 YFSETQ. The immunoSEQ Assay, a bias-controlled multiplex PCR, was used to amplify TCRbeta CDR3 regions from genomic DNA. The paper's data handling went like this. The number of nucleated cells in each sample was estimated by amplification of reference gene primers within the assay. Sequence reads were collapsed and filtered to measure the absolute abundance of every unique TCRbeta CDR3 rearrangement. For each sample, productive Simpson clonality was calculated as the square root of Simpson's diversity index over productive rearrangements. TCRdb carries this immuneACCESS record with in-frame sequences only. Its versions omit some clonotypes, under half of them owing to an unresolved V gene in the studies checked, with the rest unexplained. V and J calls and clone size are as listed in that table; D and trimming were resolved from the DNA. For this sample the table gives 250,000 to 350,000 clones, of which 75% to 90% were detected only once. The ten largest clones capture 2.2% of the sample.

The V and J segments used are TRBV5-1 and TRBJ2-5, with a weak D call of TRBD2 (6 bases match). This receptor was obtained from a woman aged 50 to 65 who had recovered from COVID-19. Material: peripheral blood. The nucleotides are TGCGCCAGCAGCTTGGCGGGGCGGGGTGAAGAGACCCAGTACTTC. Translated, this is CASSLAGRGEETQYF.